This TCR beta chain emerged from a study of OX40 agonist ivuxolimab in advanced cancers. Study in general: A mean age of approximately 64 years, range about 23 to 80, was recorded, and approximately 80% were male. General study results and limits: Partial responders dosed at 0.1-3.0 mg/kg displayed clonal expansion ranking among the lowest.

Using immunoSEQ multiplex PCR, the repertoire was profiled, and TCRdb retains in-frame clones only, with some absent. The sample includes around 79,000 clones, about nine tenths of them seen just once. In regard to this clone: Its antigen is as yet unknown.

J lost 2 bases, V lost 8 bases, and 5 bases had no gene match. CDR1 and CDR2 (germline): SGHTA, FQGNSA. The CDR3 has 13 amino acids. The chain links TRBV7-2 to TRBJ2-7; 8 nucleotides agree with TRBD1. The source material was CD4+ or CD8+ T cells sorted from blood, sampled in a trial of the OX40 agonist ivuxolimab. This TCR was sampled from an adult with an advanced solid tumor such as melanoma, head and neck, liver or kidney cancer. The DNA for the CDR3 is TGTGCCAGCTCGGGACAGGTGACCTACGAGCAGTACTTC. Translating it yields CASSGQVTYEQYF.